This T cell receptor beta chain was captured in a study of T-cell reconstitution after alpha-beta-depleted transplantation in children. The germline V gene encodes CDR1 MNHEY and CDR2 SMNVEV (reference sequence). The CDR3 loop spans 15 amino acids. Trimming removed 6 bases at V and 0 bases at J, with 12 bases between. Notes on the study in general: Some patients owed their high day-60 TCRbeta diversity to surviving recipient T cells and thymic progenitors. T-cell numbers and diversity one year post-transplant derived largely from freshly generated T cells. Several hundred rapidly expanded clones from non-depleted graft cells reportedly supplied alpha-beta T cells about two months post-transplant.

Using unique molecular identifiers, the investigators prepared the TCRbeta library. TCRdb used MiXCR to reprocess the PCR reads, holding one entry per CDR3 protein. This sample has roughly 670,000 distinct CDR3 sequences, with approximately 14% found just once. This clonotype was recorded at least ten times. Its cognate antigen is unknown. This sequence was found in a girl between 2 and 10 years old with congenital amegakaryocytic thrombocytopenia, due to receive a stem cell transplant. The sample was PBMCs, taken before TCRalphabeta/CD19-depleted stem cell transplant. The V gene is TRBV27, the J gene TRBJ1-3; perhaps TRBD1 as D (5 bases). CDR3 sequence (DNA): TGTGCCAGCAGAAACGGGGGGGACTCTGGAAACACCATATATTTT. It encodes CASRNGGDSGNTIYF.